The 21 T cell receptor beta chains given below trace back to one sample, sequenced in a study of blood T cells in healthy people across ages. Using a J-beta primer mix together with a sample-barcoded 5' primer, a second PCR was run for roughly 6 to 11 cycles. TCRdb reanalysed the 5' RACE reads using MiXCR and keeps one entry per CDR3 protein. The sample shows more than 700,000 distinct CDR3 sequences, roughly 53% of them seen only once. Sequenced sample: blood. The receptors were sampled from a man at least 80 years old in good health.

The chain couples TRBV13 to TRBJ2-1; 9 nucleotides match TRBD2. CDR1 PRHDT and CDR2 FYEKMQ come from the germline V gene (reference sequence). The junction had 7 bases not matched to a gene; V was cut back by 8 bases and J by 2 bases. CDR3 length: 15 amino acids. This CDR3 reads CASLRLAAAYNEQFF. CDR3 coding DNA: TGTGCCAGCCTCCGACTAGCGGCGGCCTACAATGAGCAGTTCTTC.

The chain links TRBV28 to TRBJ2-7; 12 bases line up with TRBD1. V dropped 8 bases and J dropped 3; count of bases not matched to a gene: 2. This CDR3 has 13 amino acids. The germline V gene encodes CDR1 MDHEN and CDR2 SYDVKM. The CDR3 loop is CASGTGGGYEQYF. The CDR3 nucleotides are TGTGCCAGCGGGACAGGGGGCGGCTACGAGCAGTACTTC.

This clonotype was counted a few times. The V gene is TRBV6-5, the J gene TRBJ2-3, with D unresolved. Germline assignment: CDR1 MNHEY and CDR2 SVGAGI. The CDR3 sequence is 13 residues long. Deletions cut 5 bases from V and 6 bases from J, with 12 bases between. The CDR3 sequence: CASSPSTEDTQYF. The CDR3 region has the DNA TGTGCCAGCAGTCCTTCGACGGAGGATACGCAGTATTTT.

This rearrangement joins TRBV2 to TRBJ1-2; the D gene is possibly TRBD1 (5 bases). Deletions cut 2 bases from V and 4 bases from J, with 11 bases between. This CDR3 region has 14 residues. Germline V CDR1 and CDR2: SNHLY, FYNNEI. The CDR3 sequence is CASSELRGAYGYTF. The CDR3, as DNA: TGTGCCAGCAGTGAACTTCGTGGGGCCTATGGCTACACCTTC.

The chain's CDR3 is CASVGTGPETQYF. DNA of the CDR3: TGTGCCAGCGTAGGGACAGGGCCAGAGACCCAGTACTTC. The chain joins TRBV2 to TRBJ2-5, with 9 positions matching TRBD1. CDR3 length: 13 amino acids. Germline CDR1 SNHLY, CDR2 FYNNEI. V lost 8 bases, J lost 4 bases, and 5 bases stayed unmatched.

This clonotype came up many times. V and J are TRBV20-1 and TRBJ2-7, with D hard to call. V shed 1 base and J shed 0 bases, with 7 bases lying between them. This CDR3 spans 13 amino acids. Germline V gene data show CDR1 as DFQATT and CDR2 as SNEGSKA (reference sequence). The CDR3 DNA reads TGCAGTGCTAGAGGGCAGGACTCCTACGAGCAGTACTTC. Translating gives CSARGQDSYEQYF.

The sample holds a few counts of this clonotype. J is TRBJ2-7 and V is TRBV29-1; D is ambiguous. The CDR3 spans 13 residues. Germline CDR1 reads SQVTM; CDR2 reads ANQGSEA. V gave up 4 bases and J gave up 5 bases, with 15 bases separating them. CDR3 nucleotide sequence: TGCAGCGTTGGCACGACCCCCCAGCACGAGCAGTACTTC. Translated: CSVGTTPQHEQYF.

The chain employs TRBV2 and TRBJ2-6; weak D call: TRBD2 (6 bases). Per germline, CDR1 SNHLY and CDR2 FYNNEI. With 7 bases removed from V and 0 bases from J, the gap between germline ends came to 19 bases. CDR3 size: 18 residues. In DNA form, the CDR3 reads TGTGCCAGCACTATCTACGGCGCGGGAAGCTCTGGGGCCAACGTCCTGACTTTC. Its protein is CASTIYGAGSSGANVLTF.

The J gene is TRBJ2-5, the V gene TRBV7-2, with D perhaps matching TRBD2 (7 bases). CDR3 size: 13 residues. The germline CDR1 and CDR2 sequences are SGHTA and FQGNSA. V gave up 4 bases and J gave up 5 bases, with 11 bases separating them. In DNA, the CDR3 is TGTGCCAGCAGCTGGGGGGGCGTGGAGACCCAGTACTTC. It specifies CASSWGGVETQYF.

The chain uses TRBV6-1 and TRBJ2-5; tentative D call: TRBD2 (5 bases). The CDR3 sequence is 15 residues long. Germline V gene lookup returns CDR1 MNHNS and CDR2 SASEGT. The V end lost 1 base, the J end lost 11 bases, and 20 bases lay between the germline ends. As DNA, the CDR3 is TGTGCCAGCAGTGAAGTGGAGGCCCAATACAATGAGCAGTACTTC. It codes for CASSEVEAQYNEQYF.

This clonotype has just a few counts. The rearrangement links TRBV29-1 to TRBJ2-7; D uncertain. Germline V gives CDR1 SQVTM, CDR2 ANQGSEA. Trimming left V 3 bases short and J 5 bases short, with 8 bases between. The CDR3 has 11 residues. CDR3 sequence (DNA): TGCAGCGTTGACCAGGCCCACGAGCAGTACTTC. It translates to CSVDQAHEQYF.

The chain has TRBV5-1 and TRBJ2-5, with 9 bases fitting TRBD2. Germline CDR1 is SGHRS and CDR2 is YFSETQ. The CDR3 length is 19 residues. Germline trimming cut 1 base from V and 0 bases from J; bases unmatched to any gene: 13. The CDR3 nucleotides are TGCGCCAGCAGCTTGACTCCACCAACTCTAGCGGGAAACCAAGAGACCCAGTACTTC. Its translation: CASSLTPPTLAGNQETQYF. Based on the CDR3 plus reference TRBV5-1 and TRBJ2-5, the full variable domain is KAGVTQTPRYLIKTRGQQVTLSCSPISGHRSVSWYQQTPGQGLQFLFEYFSETQRNKGNFPGRFSGRQFSNSRSEMNVSTLELGDSALYLCASSLTPPTLAGNQETQYFGPGTRLLVL.

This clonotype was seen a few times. The CDR3 region has the DNA TGTGCCAGCAGCTCAGCGGGGAGCACAGATACGCAGTATTTT. Encoded protein: CASSSAGSTDTQYF. The chain is built from TRBV7-9 and TRBJ2-3, with TRBD2 matching 7 bases. This CDR3 region has 14 residues. Germline V gene sequence: CDR1 SEHNR, CDR2 FQNEAQ (reference sequence). V lost 4 bases and J lost 0; bases outside the gene matches: 1.

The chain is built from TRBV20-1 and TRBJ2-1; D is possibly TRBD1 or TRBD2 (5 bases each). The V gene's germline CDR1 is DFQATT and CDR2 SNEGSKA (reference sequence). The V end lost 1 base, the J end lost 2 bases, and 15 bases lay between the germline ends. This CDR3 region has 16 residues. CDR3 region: CSARAPGQGPYNEQFF. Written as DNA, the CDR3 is TGCAGTGCTAGAGCCCCGGGGCAGGGCCCCTACAATGAGCAGTTCTTC.

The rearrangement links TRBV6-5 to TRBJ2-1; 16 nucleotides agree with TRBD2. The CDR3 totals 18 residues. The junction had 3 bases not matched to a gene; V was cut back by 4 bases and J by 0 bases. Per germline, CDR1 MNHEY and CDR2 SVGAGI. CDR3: CASSSGLAGGPSYNEQFF. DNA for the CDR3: TGTGCCAGCAGTTCGGGACTAGCGGGAGGGCCCTCCTACAATGAGCAGTTCTTC.

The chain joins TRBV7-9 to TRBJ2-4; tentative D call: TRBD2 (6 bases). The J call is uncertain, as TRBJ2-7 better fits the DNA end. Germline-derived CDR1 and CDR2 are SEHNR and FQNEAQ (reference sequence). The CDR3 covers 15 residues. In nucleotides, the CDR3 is TGTGCCAGCAACAAAGCGGGCGGCAGCCTCTACGAGCAGTACTTC. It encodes CASNKAGGSLYEQYF.

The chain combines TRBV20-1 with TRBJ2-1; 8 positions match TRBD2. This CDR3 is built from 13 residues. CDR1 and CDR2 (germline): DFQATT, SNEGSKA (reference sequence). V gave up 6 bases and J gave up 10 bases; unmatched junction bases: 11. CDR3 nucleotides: TGCAGTGCCACCGGGACTAGTTCTGACGAGCAGTTCTTC. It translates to CSATGTSSDEQFF.

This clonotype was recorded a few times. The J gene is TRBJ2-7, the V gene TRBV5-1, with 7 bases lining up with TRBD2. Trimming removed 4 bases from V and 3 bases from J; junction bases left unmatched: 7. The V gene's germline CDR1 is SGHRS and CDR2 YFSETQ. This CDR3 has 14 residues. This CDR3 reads CASSRDAGDYEQYF. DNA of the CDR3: TGCGCCAGCAGCAGAGACGCGGGAGACTACGAGCAGTACTTC.

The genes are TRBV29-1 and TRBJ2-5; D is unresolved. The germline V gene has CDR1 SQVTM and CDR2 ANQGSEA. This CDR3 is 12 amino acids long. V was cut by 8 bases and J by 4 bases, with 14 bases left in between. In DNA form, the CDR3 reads TGCAGCTTTCGCCATCTGGGAGAGACCCAGTACTTC. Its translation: CSFRHLGETQYF.

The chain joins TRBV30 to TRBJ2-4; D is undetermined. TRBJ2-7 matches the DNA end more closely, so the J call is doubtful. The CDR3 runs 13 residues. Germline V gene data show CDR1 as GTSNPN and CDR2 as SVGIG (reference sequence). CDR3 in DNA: TGTGCCTGGAGTGTACGTCGGTACGACGAGCAGTACTTC. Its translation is CAWSVRRYDEQYF.

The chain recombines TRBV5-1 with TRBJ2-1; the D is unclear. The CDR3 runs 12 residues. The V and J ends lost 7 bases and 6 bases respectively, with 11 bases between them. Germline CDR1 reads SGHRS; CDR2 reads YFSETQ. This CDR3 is CASGLWGNEQFF. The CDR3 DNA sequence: TGCGCCAGCGGGCTCTGGGGCAATGAGCAGTTCTTC.